These 20 T cell receptor beta chains came from one sample sequenced in a study of blood T cells in healthy people across ages. Together with a sample-barcoded 5' primer, a J-beta primer mix was included in a second PCR lasting about 6 to 12 cycles. TCRdb re-called the 5' RACE reads with MiXCR, one entry per CDR3 protein. The table includes around 1,500,000 distinct CDR3 sequences, 25% to 30% detected once. The sequenced sample was blood. The receptors derive from a woman in her twenties or thirties in good health.

This clonotype occurred a few times. The chain carries TRBV12-3 or TRBV12-4 and TRBJ2-3; 10 nucleotides align to TRBD2. This CDR3 is 15 amino acids long. V was clipped by 4 bases and J by 7 bases; unmatched bases: 8. In nucleotides, the CDR3 is TGTGCCAGCAGTTCCTATAGCGGGGGGTCCAATACGCAGTATTTT. This sequence encodes CASSSYSGGSNTQYF.

J is TRBJ2-5 and V is TRBV2; 7 bases are a match to TRBD1. Gene TRBJ2-7 matches the end of the DNA better, so the J call may be wrong. This CDR3 has 16 residues. Germline CDR1 reads SNHLY; CDR2 reads FYNNEI. The CDR3 region has the DNA TGTGCCAGCAGTTTCCTCGGGACAGACAGACCCTACGAGCAGTACTTC. This codes for CASSFLGTDRPYEQYF.

The chain recombines TRBV29-1 with TRBJ1-5; the D is unclear. This CDR3 contains 12 residues. Germline loops: CDR1 SQVTM, CDR2 ANQGSEA. V lost 5 bases, J lost 2 bases, and 7 bases lay in between. The CDR3 reads CSVCTGNQPQHF. CDR3 in DNA: TGCAGCGTTTGTACCGGCAATCAGCCCCAGCATTTT.

The chain joins TRBV11-2 to TRBJ2-3; perhaps TRBD2 as D (6 bases). Germline values: CDR1 SGHAT, CDR2 FQNNGV. This CDR3 region has 14 residues. Trimming stripped 0 bases from V and 6 bases from J, with 10 bases between. The CDR3 nucleotides are TGTGCCAGCAGCTTAGACGGGAGAGGGGATACGCAGTATTTT. Amino acids: CASSLDGRGDTQYF.

This clonotype was counted at least ten times. The chain carries TRBV4-1 and TRBJ2-7; 10 bases align to TRBD1. The CDR3 covers 17 residues. Trimming at V came to 4 bases and at J to 4 bases, leaving 13 bases not matched to a gene. Germline CDR1 is MGHRA and CDR2 is YSYEKL. The CDR3 here is CASSLIAEGQGTYEQYF. The CDR3 nucleotides are TGCGCCAGCAGCCTTATCGCTGAGGGACAGGGGACGTACGAGCAGTACTTC.

Comment on this clonotype: With a much larger clone just one base away, this may be a read error. This chain uses TRBV7-2 with TRBJ2-7; 10 bases fit TRBD1. The CDR3 runs to 14 residues. Germline lookup yields CDR1 SGHTA and CDR2 FQGNSA. V shed 3 bases and J 5 bases; nucleotides not matched to a gene: 4. DNA of the CDR3: TGTGCCAGCAGCTTGGACAGGGGGTTCAACGAGCAGTACTTC. It encodes CASSLDRGFNEQYF.

The chain recombines TRBV4-3 with TRBJ2-2; possible D gene TRBD2, 5 bases. V lost 0 bases and J 2 bases, leaving 10 bases between the germline ends. CDR1 and CDR2 (germline): LGHNA, YSLEER. This CDR3 contains 16 residues. In DNA, the CDR3 is TGCGCCAGCAGCCAAGATCTAGGACTCAACACCGGGGAGCTGTTTTTT. Translating gives CASSQDLGLNTGELFF.

This clonotype was counted between two and nine times. V usage is TRBV29-1 and J usage is TRBJ1-1; D may be TRBD1 (5 bases). The CDR3 loop spans 13 amino acids. Germline V gives CDR1 SQVTM, CDR2 ANQGSEA. The V and J ends lost 8 bases and 2 bases respectively, with 15 bases between them. CDR3 in DNA: TGCAGCAATCGGGGGGTAGCAAACACTGAAGCTTTCTTT. Translating gives CSNRGVANTEAFF.

This clonotype was detected many times. The V gene is TRBV7-9, the J gene TRBJ2-1, with no clear D. Germline V CDR1 and CDR2: SEHNR, FQNEAQ (reference sequence). The CDR3 consists of 11 residues. Trimming removed 3 bases from V and 10 bases from J, with 7 bases in between. The CDR3 DNA reads TGTGCCAGCAGCTTCTTTGGGGAGCAGTTCTTC. Translated, it gives CASSFFGEQFF.

This clonotype was counted between two and nine times. This rearrangement joins TRBV9 to TRBJ2-7; 10 bases fit TRBD2. Germline CDR1 SGDLS, CDR2 YYNGEE. CDR3 length: 18 residues. V gave up 3 bases and J gave up 6 bases; unmatched junction bases: 18. The CDR3 DNA reads as TGTGCCAGCAGCGGCCGTGCCGATCTAGCGGGAGAAATTGGCGAGCAGTACTTC. Amino acids: CASSGRADLAGEIGEQYF.

This clonotype appeared a few times. The chain joins TRBV10-3 to TRBJ2-5, with 10 nucleotides matching TRBD1. The end of the DNA is better explained by TRBJ2-7, so the J call may be wrong. Per germline, CDR1 ENHRY and CDR2 SYGVKD. This CDR3 spans 15 amino acids. The CDR3 spells CAISGLGQGTYEQYF. The CDR3, as DNA: TGTGCCATCAGTGGTTTGGGACAGGGGACCTACGAGCAGTACTTC.

This clonotype has at least ten counts. V and J are TRBV6-4 and TRBJ2-1; tentatively, D is TRBD1 or TRBD2 (5 bases each). The ends were cut back, 3 bases at V and 9 bases at J, with 12 bases in the middle. The CDR3 runs to 13 residues. CDR1 is MRHNA, CDR2 SNTAGT, per germline. CDR3 nucleotides: TGTGCCAGCAGTGATCAGGGTGGGGGTGAGCAGTTCTTC. Protein product: CASSDQGGGEQFF.

This clonotype showed up many times. The chain is built from TRBV20-1 and TRBJ2-5; 7 nucleotides agree with TRBD2. From germline, CDR1 is DFQATT and CDR2 SNEGSKA (reference sequence). V lost 6 bases and J lost 5; bases outside the gene matches: 15. The CDR3 is made up of 15 amino acids. The CDR3 bases are TGCAGTGCGCCCGTCGGCGCGGGAGTTTTGGAGACCCAGTACTTC. Translation gives CSAPVGAGVLETQYF.

About this clonotype itself: The junction does not match germline at one end; this may be a read error. The V call is TRBV4-1, the J call TRBJ2-7; TRBD2 matches 8 bases. Germline CDR1 reads MGHRA; CDR2 reads YSYEKL. The CDR3 contains 19 residues. The CDR3 loop is CVSSQGRESGGNTPYEQYF. In DNA, the CDR3 is TGCGTCAGCAGCCAAGGTCGGGAGAGCGGGGGAAATACTCCCTACGAGCAGTACTTC.

This clonotype was recorded a few times. The V and J genes are TRBV24-1 and TRBJ2-7; tentative D call: TRBD2 (5 bases). Germline V gene data show CDR1 as KGHDR and CDR2 as SFDVKD. V gave up 5 bases and J gave up 4 bases, with 26 bases separating them. This CDR3 region has 18 residues. This chain's CDR3 is CATSVSWAATGIVYEQYF. Here the CDR3 DNA reads TGTGCCACCAGTGTTTCTTGGGCAGCGACGGGGATCGTATACGAGCAGTACTTC.

This chain connects TRBV6-5 to TRBJ2-4; D remains ambiguous. The V and J ends lost 5 bases and 13 bases respectively, with 24 bases between them. This CDR3 is 15 amino acids long. The germline V gene has CDR1 MNHEY and CDR2 SVGAGI. CDR3 sequence (DNA): TGTGCCAGCAGTAGAGCCTCCCTTTCCTACAATGAGCAGTACTTC. Residues: CASSRASLSYNEQYF.

This clonotype was observed many times. The chain employs TRBV7-2 and TRBJ2-3; D might be TRBD2 (5 bases). V lost 6 bases and J 0 bases, leaving 13 bases between the germline ends. The CDR3 sequence is 15 residues long. The germline CDR1 and CDR2 sequences are SGHTA and FQGNSA. The CDR3 spells CASSLTDYSTDTQYF. For the CDR3, the DNA is TGTGCCAGCAGTTTGACTGACTATAGCACAGATACGCAGTATTTT.

Ten or more counts support this clonotype. The chain employs TRBV29-1 and TRBJ1-2, with a tentative D call TRBD1 (5 bases). Germline loops: CDR1 SQVTM, CDR2 ANQGSEA. There are 17 residues in the CDR3. V lost 6 bases, J lost 2 bases, and 25 bases lay in between. The CDR3 nucleotides are TGCAGCGTCCGCACGATGGGGGGTGGAGTGGCGAACTATGGCTACACCTTC. Its protein is CSVRTMGGGVANYGYTF.

The chain carries TRBV3-1 and TRBJ2-5; D is perhaps TRBD2 (6 bases). V lost 0 bases and J lost 2, with 19 bases in between. The germline CDR1 and CDR2 sequences are LGHDT and YNNKEL (reference sequence). There are 18 residues in the CDR3. CDR3 DNA sequence: TGTGCCAGCAGCCAAGATTCGTGGAGGGAGGACGCTCAAGAGACCCAGTACTTC. Residues: CASSQDSWREDAQETQYF.

This clonotype showed up just a few times. The chain joins TRBV5-1 to TRBJ1-1; 10 nucleotides match TRBD1. This CDR3 is built from 13 residues. Germline V gene lookup returns CDR1 SGHRS and CDR2 YFSETQ. J lost 7 bases, V lost 3 bases, and 3 bases had no gene match. The CDR3 loop is CASSSDRGLEAFF. CDR3 nucleotides: TGCGCCAGCAGCTCAGACAGGGGGCTTGAAGCTTTCTTT. The full variable domain, completed using reference TRBV5-1 and TRBJ1-1, is KAGVTQTPRYLIKTRGQQVTLSCSPISGHRSVSWYQQTPGQGLQFLFEYFSETQRNKGNFPGRFSGRQFSNSRSEMNVSTLELGDSALYLCASSSDRGLEAFFGQGTRLTVV.